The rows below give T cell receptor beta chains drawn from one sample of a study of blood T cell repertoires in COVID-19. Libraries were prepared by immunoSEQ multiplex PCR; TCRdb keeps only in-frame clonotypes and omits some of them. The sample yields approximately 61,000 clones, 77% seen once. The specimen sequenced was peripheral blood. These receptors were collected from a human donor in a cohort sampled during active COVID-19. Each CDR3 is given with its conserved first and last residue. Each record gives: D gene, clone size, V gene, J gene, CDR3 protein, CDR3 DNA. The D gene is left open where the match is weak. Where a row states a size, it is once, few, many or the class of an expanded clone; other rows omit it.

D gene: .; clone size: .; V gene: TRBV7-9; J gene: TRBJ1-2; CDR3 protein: CASSSGRGLNYGYTF; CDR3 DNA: TGTGCCAGCAGCTCTGGGCGGGGTCTAAACTATGGCTACACCTTC
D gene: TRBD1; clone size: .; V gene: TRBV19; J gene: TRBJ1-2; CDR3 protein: CASSIVGTGAHGYTF; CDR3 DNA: TGTGCCAGTAGTATAGTGGGGACAGGGGCCCATGGCTACACCTTC
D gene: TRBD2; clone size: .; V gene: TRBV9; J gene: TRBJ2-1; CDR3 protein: CASSQTGTSGTGEQFF; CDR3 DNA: TGTGCCAGCAGCCAGACGGGGACTAGCGGGACTGGGGAGCAGTTCTTC
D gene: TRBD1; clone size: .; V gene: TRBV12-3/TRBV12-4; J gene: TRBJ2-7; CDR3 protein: CASSRGQTYEQYF; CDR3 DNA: TGTGCCAGCAGCCGGGGACAGACCTACGAGCAGTACTTC
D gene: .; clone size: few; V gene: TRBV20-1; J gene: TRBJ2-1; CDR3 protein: CSASGAHNEQFF; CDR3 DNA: TGCAGTGCTAGTGGGGCGCACAATGAGCAGTTCTTC
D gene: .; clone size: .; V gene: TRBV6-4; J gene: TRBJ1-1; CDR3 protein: CASSVQENTEAFF; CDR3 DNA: TGTGCCAGCAGTGTACAGGAGAACACTGAAGCTTTCTTT
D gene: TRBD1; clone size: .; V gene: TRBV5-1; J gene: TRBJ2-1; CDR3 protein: CASSSGQVASREQFF; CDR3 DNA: TGCGCCAGCAGCTCCGGACAGGTTGCCTCGCGTGAGCAGTTCTTC
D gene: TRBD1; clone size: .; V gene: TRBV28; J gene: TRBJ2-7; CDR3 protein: CASSWGTGLEQYF; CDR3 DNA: TGTGCCAGCAGTTGGGGGACAGGGCTCGAGCAGTACTTC
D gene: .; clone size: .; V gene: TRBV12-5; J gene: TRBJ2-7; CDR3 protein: CASGLGSGLYEQYF; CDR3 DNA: TGTGCTAGTGGTTTGGGGTCAGGACTCTACGAGCAGTACTTC
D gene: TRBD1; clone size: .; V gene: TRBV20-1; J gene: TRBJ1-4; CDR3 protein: CSATGGEKLFF; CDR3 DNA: TGCAGTGCTACAGGGGGCGAAAAACTGTTTTTT
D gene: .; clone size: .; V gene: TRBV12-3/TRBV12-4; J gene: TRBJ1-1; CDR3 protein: CASSPDRYTEAFF; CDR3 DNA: TGTGCCAGCAGTCCAGACAGGTATACTGAAGCTTTCTTT
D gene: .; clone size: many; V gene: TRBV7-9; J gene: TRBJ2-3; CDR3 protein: CASSPPGGSEADTQYF; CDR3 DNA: TGTGCCAGCAGCCCCCCCGGAGGATCAGAGGCAGATACGCAGTATTTT
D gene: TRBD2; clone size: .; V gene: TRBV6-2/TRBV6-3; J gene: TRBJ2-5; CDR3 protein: CASSFSFVDSGGQETQYF; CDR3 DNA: TGTGCCAGCAGTTTCTCGTTCGTGGATAGCGGGGGTCAAGAGACCCAGTACTTC
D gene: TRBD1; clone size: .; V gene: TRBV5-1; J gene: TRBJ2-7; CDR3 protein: CASGGDRGRTEVEPYEQYF; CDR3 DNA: TGCGCCAGCGGGGGCGACAGGGGTAGAACTGAGGTAGAGCCCTACGAGCAGTACTTC
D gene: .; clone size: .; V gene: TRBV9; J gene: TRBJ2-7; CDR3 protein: CASSVGLRGNYEQYF; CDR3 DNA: TGTGCCAGCAGCGTAGGGTTGAGAGGGAACTACGAGCAGTACTTC
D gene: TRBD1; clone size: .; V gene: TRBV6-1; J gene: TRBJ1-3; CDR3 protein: CASSERGLSGNTIYF; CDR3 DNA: TGTGCCAGCAGTGAGAGGGGGCTGTCTGGAAACACCATATATTTT
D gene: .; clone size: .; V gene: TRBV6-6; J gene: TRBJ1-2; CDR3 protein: CASSYSPGPPNYGYTF; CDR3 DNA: TGTGCCAGCAGTTACTCGCCAGGGCCCCCTAACTATGGCTACACCTTC
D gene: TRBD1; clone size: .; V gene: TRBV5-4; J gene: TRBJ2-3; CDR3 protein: CASSLEGTASTDTQYF; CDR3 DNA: TGTGCCAGCAGCTTGGAAGGGACAGCTAGCACAGATACGCAGTATTTT
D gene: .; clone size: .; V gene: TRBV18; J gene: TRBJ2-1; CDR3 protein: CASLQTESSYNEQFF; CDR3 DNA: TGTGCCAGCCTCCAAACGGAGAGCTCCTACAATGAGCAGTTCTTC
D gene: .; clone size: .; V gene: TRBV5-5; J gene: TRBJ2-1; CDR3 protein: CASSRIQGGQFF; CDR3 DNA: TGTGCCAGCAGCCGTATTCAGGGGGGTCAGTTCTTC
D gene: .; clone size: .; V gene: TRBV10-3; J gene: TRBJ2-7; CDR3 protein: CAITRTDTYEQYF; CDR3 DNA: TGTGCCATCACCCGGACAGACACCTACGAGCAGTACTTC
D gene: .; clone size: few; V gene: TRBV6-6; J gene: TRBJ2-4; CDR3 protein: CASSRRGGGGKNIQYF; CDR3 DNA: TGTGCCAGCAGCAGGAGGGGGGGAGGGGGCAAAAACATTCAGTACTTC
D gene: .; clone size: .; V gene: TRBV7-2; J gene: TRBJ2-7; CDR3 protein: CASSLAGGSYEQYF; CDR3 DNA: TGTGCCAGCAGCTTAGCGGGGGGCTCCTACGAGCAGTACTTC
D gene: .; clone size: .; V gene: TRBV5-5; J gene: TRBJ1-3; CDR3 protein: CASSLGSAGGNTIYF; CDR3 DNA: TGTGCCAGCAGCTTGGGTTCCGCGGGTGGAAACACCATATATTTT
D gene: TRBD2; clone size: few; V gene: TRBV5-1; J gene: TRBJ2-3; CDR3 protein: CASRVAGVRDTQYF; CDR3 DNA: TGCGCCAGCAGGGTGGCGGGAGTGAGGGATACGCAGTATTTT
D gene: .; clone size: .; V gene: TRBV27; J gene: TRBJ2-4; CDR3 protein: CASSLWANLAKNIQYF; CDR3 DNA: TGTGCCAGCAGTTTATGGGCAAATCTAGCCAAAAACATTCAGTACTTC
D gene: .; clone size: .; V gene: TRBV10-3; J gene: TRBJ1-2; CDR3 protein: CAIRSAPRLNYGYTF; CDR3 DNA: TGTGCCATCAGGAGCGCCCCCCGCTTGAACTATGGCTACACCTTC
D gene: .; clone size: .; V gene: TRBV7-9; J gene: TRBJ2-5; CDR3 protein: CASSLYRDGETQYF; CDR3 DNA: TGTGCCAGCAGCCTATACAGGGACGGAGAGACCCAGTACTTC
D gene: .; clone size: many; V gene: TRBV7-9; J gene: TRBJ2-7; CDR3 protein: CASSSGLFYEQYF; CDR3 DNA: TGTGCCAGCAGCTCGGGACTGTTCTACGAGCAGTACTTC
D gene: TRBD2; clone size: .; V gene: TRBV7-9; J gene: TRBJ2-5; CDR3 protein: CASSPTSGEETQYF; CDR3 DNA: TGTGCCAGCAGCCCAACTAGCGGGGAAGAGACCCAGTACTTC
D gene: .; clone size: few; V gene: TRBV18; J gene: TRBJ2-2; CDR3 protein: CASSPEANTGELFF; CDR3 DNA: TGTGCCAGCTCACCAGAGGCGAACACCGGGGAGCTGTTTTTT
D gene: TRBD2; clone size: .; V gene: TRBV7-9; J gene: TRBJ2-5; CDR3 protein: CASSYGLAGETQYF; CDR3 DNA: TGTGCCAGCAGCTATGGACTAGCCGGTGAGACCCAGTACTTC
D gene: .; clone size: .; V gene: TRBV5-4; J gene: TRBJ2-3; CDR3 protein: CASSLSADTQYF; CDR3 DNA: TGTGCCAGCAGCTTGTCTGCAGATACGCAGTATTTT
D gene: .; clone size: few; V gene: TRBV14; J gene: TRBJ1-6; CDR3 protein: CASSRGVVNSPLHF; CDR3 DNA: TGTGCCAGCAGCCGGGGGGTCGTAAATTCACCCCTCCACTTT
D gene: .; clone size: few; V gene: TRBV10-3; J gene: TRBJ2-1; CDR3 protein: CAISELGGRSVNEQFF; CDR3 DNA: TGTGCCATCAGTGAGTTAGGGGGACGGTCGGTCAATGAGCAGTTCTTC
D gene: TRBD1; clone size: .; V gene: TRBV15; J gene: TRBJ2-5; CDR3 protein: CATSTGRDSQETQYF; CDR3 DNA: TGTGCCACCAGCACCGGCCGGGACAGCCAAGAGACCCAGTACTTC
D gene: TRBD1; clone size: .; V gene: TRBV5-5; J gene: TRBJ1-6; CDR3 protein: CASSLLDRGNSPLHF; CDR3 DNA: TGTGCCAGCAGCTTGCTAGACAGGGGAAATTCACCCCTCCACTTT
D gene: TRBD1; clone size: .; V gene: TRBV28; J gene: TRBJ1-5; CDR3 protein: CASSPGQGAYQPQHF; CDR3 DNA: TGTGCCAGCAGTCCGGGACAGGGGGCTTATCAGCCCCAGCATTTT
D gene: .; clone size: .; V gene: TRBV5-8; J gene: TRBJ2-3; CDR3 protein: CASSLVAGFTDTQYF; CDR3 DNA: TGTGCCAGCAGCTTGGTGGCGGGTTTCACAGATACGCAGTATTTT
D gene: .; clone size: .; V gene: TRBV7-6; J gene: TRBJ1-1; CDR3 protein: CASSFISEAFF; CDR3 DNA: TGTGCCAGCAGCTTTATAAGCGAAGCTTTCTTT
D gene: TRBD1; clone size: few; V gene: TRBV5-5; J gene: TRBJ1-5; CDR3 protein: CASSLNRGRPQHF; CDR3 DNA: TGTGCCAGCAGCTTGAACAGGGGGCGGCCCCAGCATTTT
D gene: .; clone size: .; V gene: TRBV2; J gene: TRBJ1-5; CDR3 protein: CASSERGGNNQPQHF; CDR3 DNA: TGTGCCAGCAGTGAACGCGGGGGTAACAATCAGCCCCAGCATTTT
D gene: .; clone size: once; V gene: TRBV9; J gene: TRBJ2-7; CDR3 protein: CASSEAPSGRQYF; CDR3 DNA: TGTGCCAGCAGCGAGGCCCCCTCGGGAAGGCAGTACTTC
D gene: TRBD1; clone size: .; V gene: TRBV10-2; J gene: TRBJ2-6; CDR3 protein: CASSESKWDRGTGANVLTF; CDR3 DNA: TGCGCCAGCAGTGAGTCGAAATGGGACAGGGGGACTGGGGCCAACGTCCTGACTTTC
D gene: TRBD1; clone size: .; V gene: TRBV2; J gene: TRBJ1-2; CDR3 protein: CASSPRQGGYTF; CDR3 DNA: TGTGCCAGCAGTCCCAGACAGGGCGGCTACACCTTC
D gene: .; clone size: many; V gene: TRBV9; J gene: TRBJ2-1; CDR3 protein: CASSVEGGSDEQFF; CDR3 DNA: TGTGCCAGCAGCGTAGAAGGAGGGTCGGATGAGCAGTTCTTC
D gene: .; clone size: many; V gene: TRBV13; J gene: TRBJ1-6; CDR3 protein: CASSLRRGTLNNSPLHF; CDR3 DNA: TGTGCCAGCAGCTTACGTAGGGGCACCCTCAATAATTCACCCCTCCACTTT
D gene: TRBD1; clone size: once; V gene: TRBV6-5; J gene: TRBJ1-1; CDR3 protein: CATTRGREAFF; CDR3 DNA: TGTGCCACTACCAGGGGGCGTGAAGCTTTCTTT
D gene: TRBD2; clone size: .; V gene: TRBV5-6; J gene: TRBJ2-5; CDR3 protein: CASSLVASGETQYF; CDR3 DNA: TGTGCCAGCAGCTTGGTCGCTAGCGGAGAGACCCAGTACTTC
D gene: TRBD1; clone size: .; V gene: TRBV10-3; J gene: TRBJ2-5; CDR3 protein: CAISEQGARETQYF; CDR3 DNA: TGTGCCATCAGTGAACAGGGGGCTAGGGAGACCCAGTACTTC
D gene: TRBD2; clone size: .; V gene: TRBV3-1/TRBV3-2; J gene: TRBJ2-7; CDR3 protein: CASSQDGSGSYEQYF; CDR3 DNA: TGTGCCAGCAGCCAAGATGGTAGCGGGAGTTACGAGCAGTACTTC
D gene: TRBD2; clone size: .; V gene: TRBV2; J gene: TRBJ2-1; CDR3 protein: CASGTTSGKTIDEQFF; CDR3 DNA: TGTGCCAGCGGTACAACGAGCGGGAAGACGATAGATGAGCAGTTCTTC
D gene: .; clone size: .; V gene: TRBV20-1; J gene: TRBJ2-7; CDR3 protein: CSASHRDHEQYF; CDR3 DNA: TGCAGTGCTAGTCACAGGGACCACGAGCAGTACTTC
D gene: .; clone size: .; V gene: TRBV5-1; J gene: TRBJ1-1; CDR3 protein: CASSAVTGNTEAFF; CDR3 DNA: TGCGCCAGCAGCGCCGTAACAGGGAACACTGAAGCTTTCTTT
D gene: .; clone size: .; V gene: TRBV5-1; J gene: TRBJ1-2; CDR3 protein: CAGREGSGYTF; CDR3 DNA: TGCGCCGGGAGGGAGGGAAGTGGCTACACCTTC